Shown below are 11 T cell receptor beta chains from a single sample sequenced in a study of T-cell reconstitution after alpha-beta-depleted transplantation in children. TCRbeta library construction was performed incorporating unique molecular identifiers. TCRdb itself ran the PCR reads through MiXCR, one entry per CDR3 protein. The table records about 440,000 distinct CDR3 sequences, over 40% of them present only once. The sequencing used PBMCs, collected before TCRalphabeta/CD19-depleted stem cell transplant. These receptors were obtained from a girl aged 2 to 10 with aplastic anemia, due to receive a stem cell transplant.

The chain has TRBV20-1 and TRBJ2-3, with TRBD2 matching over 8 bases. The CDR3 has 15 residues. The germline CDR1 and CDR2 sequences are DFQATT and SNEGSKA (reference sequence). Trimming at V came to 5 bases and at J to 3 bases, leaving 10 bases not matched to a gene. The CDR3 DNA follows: TGCAGTGCTGAGGCACTAGCGGACCCTACAGATACGCAGTATTTT. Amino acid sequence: CSAEALADPTDTQYF.

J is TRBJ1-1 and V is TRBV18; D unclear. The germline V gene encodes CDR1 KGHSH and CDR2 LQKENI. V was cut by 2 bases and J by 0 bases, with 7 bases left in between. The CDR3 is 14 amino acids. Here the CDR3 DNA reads TGTGCCAGCTCACCATCCAGCATGAACACTGAAGCTTTCTTT. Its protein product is CASSPSSMNTEAFF.

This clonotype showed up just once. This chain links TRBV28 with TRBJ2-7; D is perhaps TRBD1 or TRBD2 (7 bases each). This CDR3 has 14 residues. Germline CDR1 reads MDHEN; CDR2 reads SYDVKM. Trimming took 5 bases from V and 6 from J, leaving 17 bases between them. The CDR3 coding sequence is TGTGCCAGCAGTCTCAGGGGGGGGACCTCCGAGCAGTACTTC. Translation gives CASSLRGGTSEQYF.

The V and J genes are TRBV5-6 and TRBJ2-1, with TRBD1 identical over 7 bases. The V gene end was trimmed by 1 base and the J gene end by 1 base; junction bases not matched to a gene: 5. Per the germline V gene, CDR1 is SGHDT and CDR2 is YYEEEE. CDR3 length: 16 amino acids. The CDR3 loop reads CASSLTQGVSYNEQFF. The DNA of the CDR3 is TGTGCCAGCAGCTTGACCCAGGGGGTTTCCTACAATGAGCAGTTCTTC. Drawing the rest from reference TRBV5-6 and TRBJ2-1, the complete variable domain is DAGVTQSPTHLIKTRGQQVTLRCSPKSGHDTVSWYQQALGQGPQFIFQYYEEEERQRGNFPDRFSGHQFPNYSSELNVNALLLGDSALYLCASSLTQGVSYNEQFFGPGTRLTVL.

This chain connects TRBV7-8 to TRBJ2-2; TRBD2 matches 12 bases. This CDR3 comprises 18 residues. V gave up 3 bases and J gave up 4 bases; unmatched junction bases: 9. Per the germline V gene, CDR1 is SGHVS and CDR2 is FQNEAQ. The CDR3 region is CASSLFLAGGKGTGELFF. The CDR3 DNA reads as TGTGCCAGCAGCTTGTTCCTAGCGGGGGGGAAAGGCACCGGGGAGCTGTTTTTT. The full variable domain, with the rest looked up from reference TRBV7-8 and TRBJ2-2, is GAGVSQSPRYKVAKRGQDVALRCDPISGHVSLFWYQQALGQGPEFLTYFQNEAQLDKSGLPSDRFFAERPEGSVSTLKIQRTQQEDSAVYLCASSLFLAGGKGTGELFFGEGSRLTVL.

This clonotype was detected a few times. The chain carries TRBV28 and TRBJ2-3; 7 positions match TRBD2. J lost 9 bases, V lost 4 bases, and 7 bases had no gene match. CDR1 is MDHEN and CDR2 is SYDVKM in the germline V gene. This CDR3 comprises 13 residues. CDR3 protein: CASSSGGPGTQYF. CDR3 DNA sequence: TGTGCCAGCAGTTCGGGAGGCCCGGGGACGCAGTATTTT.

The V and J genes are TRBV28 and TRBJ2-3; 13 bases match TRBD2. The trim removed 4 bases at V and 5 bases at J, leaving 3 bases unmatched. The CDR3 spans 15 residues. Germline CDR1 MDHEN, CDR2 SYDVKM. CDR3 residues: CASSSGTSGVDTQYF. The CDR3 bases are TGTGCCAGCAGTTCCGGGACTAGCGGGGTAGATACGCAGTATTTT.

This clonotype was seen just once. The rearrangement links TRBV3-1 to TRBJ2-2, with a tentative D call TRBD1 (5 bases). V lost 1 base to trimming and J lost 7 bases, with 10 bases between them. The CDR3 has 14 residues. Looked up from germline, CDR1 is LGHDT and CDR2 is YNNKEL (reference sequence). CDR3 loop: CASSQVLQGGELFF. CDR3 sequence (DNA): TGTGCCAGCAGCCAAGTCCTCCAGGGCGGGGAGCTGTTTTTT.

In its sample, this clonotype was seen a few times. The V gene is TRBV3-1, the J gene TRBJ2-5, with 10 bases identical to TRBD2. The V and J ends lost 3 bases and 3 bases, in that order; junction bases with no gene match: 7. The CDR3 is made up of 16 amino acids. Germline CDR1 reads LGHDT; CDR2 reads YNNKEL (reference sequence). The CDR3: CASSHLAGVVKETQYF. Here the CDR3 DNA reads TGTGCCAGCAGCCACCTAGCGGGAGTGGTGAAAGAGACCCAGTACTTC.

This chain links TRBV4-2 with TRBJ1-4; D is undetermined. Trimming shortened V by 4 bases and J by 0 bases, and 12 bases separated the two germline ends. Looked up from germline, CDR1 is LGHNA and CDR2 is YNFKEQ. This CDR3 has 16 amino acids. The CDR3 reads CASSRYGPATNEKLFF. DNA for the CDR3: TGTGCCAGCAGCCGCTACGGACCGGCAACTAATGAAAAACTGTTTTTT.

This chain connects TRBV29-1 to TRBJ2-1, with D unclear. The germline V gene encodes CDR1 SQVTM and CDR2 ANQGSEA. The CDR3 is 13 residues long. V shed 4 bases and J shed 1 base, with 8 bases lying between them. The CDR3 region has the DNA TGCAGCGTTGGTTGGGTTTCCTACAATGAGCAGTTCTTC. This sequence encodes CSVGWVSYNEQFF.